This T cell receptor (beta chain) comes out of a study of control samples from healthy donors and cancer patients. The CDR3 totals 15 residues. Trimming pared 3 bases from V and 4 bases from J, leaving 16 bases between. Per germline, CDR1 MGHRA and CDR2 YSYEKL. Some clones are missing from TCRdb's copy, which holds only in-frame ones; the method was immunoSEQ multiplex PCR. This table has about 75,000 clones, roughly 94% appearing once. The sample taken for sequencing was blood. The J gene is TRBJ2-7, the V gene TRBV4-1; no clear D. The TCR was taken from a woman in her thirties or forties in good health. The CDR3 reads CASSQASRTTYEQYF. CDR3 in DNA: TGCGCCAGCAGCCAGGCCAGCCGAACGACTTACGAGCAGTACTTC.